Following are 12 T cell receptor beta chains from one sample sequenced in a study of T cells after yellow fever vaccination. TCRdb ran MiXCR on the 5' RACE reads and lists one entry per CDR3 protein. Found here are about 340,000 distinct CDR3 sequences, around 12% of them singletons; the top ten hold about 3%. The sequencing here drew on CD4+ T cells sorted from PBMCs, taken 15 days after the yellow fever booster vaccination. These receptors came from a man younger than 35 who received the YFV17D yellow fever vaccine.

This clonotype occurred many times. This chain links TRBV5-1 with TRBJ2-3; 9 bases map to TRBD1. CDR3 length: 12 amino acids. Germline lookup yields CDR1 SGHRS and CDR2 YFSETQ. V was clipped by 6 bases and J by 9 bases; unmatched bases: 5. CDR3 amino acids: CASNPGQGTQYF. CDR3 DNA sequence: TGCGCCAGCAACCCGGGACAGGGCACGCAGTATTTT.

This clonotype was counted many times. In nucleotides, the CDR3 is TGTGCCAGCAGTTTGGAGGGTGCCACTGAAGCTTTCTTT. It yields the protein CASSLEGATEAFF. This chain joins TRBV7-9 and TRBJ1-1; D gene uncertain. Trimming left V 6 bases short and J 4 bases short, with 12 bases between. The CDR3 consists of 13 residues. Germline V gene lookup returns CDR1 SEHNR and CDR2 FQNEAQ (reference sequence).

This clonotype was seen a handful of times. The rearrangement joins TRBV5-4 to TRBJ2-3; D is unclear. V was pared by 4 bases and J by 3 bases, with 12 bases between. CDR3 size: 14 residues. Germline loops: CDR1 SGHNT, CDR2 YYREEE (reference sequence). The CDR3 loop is CASSASRWTDTQYF. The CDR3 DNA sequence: TGTGCCAGCAGCGCGAGCCGTTGGACAGATACGCAGTATTTT.

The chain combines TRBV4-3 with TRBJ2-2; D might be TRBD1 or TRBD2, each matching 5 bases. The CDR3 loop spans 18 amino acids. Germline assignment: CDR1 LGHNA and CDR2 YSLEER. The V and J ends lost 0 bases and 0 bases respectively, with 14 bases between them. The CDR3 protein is CASSQEGPPTPNTGELFF. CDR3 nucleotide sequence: TGCGCCAGCAGCCAAGAGGGACCCCCTACCCCGAACACCGGGGAGCTGTTTTTT.

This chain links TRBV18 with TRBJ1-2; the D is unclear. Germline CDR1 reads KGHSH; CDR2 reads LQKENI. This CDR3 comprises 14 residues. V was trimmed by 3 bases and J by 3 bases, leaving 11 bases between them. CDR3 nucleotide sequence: TGTGCCAGCTCACCCTCCCACGGACACTATGGCTACACCTTC. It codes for CASSPSHGHYGYTF. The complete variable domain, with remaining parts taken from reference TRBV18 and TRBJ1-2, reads NAGVMQNPRHLVRRRGQEARLRCSPMKGHSHVYWYRQLPEEGLKFMVYLQKENIIDESGMPKERFSAEFPKEGPSILRIQQVVRGDSAAYFCASSPSHGHYGYTFGSGTRLTVV.

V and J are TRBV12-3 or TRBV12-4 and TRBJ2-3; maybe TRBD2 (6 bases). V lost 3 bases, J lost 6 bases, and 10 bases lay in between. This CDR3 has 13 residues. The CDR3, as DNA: TGTGCCAGCAGTTTTCAGGAGGGGGATACGCAGTATTTT. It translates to CASSFQEGDTQYF.

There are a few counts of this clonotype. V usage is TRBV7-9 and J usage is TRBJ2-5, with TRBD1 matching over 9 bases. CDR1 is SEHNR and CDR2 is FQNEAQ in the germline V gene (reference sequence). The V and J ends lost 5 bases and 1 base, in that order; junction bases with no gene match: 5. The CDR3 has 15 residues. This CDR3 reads CASSQDRGPQETQYF. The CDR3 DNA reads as TGTGCCAGCAGCCAGGACAGGGGACCCCAAGAGACCCAGTACTTC.

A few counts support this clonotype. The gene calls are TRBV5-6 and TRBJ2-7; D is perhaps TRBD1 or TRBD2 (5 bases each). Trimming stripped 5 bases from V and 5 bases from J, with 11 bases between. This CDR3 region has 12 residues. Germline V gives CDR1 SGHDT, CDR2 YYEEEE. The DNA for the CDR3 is TGTGCCAGCAGTCGAGGGGTCGACGAGCAGTACGTC. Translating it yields CASSRGVDEQYV.

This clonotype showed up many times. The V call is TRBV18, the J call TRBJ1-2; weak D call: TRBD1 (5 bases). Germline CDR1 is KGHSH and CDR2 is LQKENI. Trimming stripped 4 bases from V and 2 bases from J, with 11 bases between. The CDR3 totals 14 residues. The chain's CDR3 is CASSLGTVNYGYTF. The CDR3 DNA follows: TGTGCCAGCTCACTTGGGACGGTAAACTATGGCTACACCTTC.

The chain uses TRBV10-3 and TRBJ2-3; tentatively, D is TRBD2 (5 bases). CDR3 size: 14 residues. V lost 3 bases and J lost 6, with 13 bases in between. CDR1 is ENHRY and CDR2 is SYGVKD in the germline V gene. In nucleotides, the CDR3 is TGTGCCATCAGTGAAAGGACTCCGCGGGATACGCAGTATTTT. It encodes CAISERTPRDTQYF.

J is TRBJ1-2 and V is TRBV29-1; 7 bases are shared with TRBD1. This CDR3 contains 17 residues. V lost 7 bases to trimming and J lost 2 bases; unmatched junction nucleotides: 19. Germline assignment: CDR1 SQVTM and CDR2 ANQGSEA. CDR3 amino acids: CSAWMVPNRGENYGYTF. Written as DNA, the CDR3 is TGCAGCGCCTGGATGGTGCCTAACAGGGGCGAGAACTATGGCTACACCTTC.

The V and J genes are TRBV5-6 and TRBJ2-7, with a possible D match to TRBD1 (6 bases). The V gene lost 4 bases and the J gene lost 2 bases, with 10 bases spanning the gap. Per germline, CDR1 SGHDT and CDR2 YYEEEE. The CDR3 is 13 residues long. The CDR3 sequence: CASSPGATYEQYV. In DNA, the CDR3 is TGTGCCAGCAGCCCAGGGGCGACCTACGAGCAGTACGTC.